Each of the 9 T cell receptor beta chains below was sequenced from the same sample in a study of OX40 agonist ivuxolimab in advanced cancers. Libraries were made using the immunoSEQ multiplex PCR assay. TCRdb took this table from immuneACCESS and kept in-frame rearrangements with V and J called. Such tables lack part of the clones; where checked against another copy, unresolved V genes explain under half of the gap, and the rest is unexplained. The sample yields approximately 30,000 clones; more than 75% were counted once. The ten largest clones represent around 12% of the sample. The source material was CD4+ or CD8+ T cells sorted from blood, sampled in a trial of the OX40 agonist ivuxolimab. These receptors came from an adult with an advanced solid tumor such as melanoma, head and neck, liver or kidney cancer.

This clone has just a few counts. This chain connects TRBV5-4 to TRBJ2-7; 9 bases fit TRBD1. This CDR3 is 18 amino acids long. Germline trimming cut 3 bases from V and 2 bases from J; bases unmatched to any gene: 15. Germline CDR1 reads SGHNT; CDR2 reads YYREEE (reference sequence). CDR3 sequence reads: CASSSGTGTIKTTYEQYF. In DNA, the CDR3 is TGTGCCAGCAGCTCCGGGACAGGGACTATAAAGACGACCTACGAGCAGTACTTC.

As concerns this clone: The junction departs from the called germline gene at one end, perhaps through a read error. J is TRBJ1-2 and V is TRBV20-1, with D tentatively TRBD1 (5 bases). Germline lookup yields CDR1 DFQATT and CDR2 SNEGSKA (reference sequence). The CDR3 sequence is 11 residues long. The CDR3 bases are TGCAGTGCTCGAGACAGCTATGGCTACACCTTC. Protein sequence: CSARDSYGYTF.

This sequence joins TRBV19 and TRBJ2-7, with D perhaps matching TRBD2 (5 bases). The CDR3 totals 13 residues. V was clipped by 3 bases and J by 1 base, with 7 bases between them. Germline V lookup: CDR1 LNHDA, CDR2 SQIVND (reference sequence). CDR3 nucleotides: TGTGCCAGTAGTATCGGGAAGTCCTACGAGCAGTACTTC. This gives the protein CASSIGKSYEQYF.

The chain employs TRBV11-2 and TRBJ1-5, with D uncertain. The germline V and J ends were trimmed by 5 bases and 3 bases, with 8 bases remaining between them. CDR3 length: 13 residues. The germline V gene encodes CDR1 SGHAT and CDR2 FQNNGV. CDR3 protein: CASSLGPNQPQHF. The CDR3 coding sequence is TGTGCCAGCAGCCTAGGGCCCAATCAGCCCCAGCATTTT.

V usage is TRBV30 and J usage is TRBJ2-7; the D is unclear. The germline V gene encodes CDR1 GTSNPN and CDR2 SVGIG (reference sequence). The CDR3 is 14 residues long. The V and J ends lost 2 bases and 0 bases respectively, with 11 bases between them. CDR3 coding DNA: TGTGCCTGGAGTTTTTACCCGGGCTCCTACGAGCAGTACTTC. This translates into CAWSFYPGSYEQYF.

V is TRBV5-6 and J is TRBJ2-5; D perhaps matches TRBD2 (5 bases). CDR1 is SGHDT and CDR2 is YYEEEE in the germline V gene. The V end lost 4 bases, the J end lost 7 bases, and 14 bases lay between the germline ends. There are 13 residues in the CDR3. The CDR3 DNA sequence: TGTGCCAGCAGCGCAGGACTGGTAGGGACCCAGTACTTC. The encoded protein is CASSAGLVGTQYF.

This clone occurred a few times. In DNA form, the CDR3 reads TGTGCCAGCAGCCGCGTTGGGACCTATGGCTACACCTTC. It yields the protein CASSRVGTYGYTF. The chain has TRBV7-9 and TRBJ1-2; maybe TRBD1 (5 bases). Germline-derived CDR1 and CDR2 are SEHNR and FQNEAQ (reference sequence). CDR3 length equals 13 residues. Trimming removed 5 bases from V and 4 bases from J, with 11 bases in between.

The rearrangement uses TRBV15 and TRBJ2-3; D possibly corresponds to TRBD2 (6 bases). CDR1 LNHNV and CDR2 YYDKDF come from the germline V gene (reference sequence). V was trimmed by 10 bases and J by 4 bases, leaving 15 bases between them. The CDR3 has 13 residues. The CDR3 nucleotides are TGTGCCATCGAGGGGAGGTTGGCAGATACGCAGTATTTT. Protein: CAIEGRLADTQYF.

This chain uses TRBV7-9 with TRBJ2-6, with D possibly TRBD2 on 5 matching bases. The CDR3 is 15 residues long. Trimming cost V 5 bases and J 6 bases, with 14 bases left between them. The germline V gene encodes CDR1 SEHNR and CDR2 FQNEAQ (reference sequence). CDR3 bases: TGTGCCAGCAGCAGAGAGGGATCGGAGGCCAACGTCCTGACTTTC. Translated: CASSREGSEANVLTF.